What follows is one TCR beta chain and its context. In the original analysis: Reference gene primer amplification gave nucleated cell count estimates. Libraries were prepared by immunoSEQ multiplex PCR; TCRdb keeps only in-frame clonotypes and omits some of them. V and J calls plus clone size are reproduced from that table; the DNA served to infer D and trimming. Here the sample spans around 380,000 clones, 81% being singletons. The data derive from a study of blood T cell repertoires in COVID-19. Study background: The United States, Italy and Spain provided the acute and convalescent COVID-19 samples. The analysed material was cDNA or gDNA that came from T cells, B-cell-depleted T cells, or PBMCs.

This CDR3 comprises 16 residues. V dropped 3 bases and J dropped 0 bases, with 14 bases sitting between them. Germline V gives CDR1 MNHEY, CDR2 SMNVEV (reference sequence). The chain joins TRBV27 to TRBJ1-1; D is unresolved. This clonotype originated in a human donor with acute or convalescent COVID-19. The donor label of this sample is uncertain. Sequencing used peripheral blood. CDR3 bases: TGTGCCAGCAGTTTTACGCGAGCGTGGGTGAACACTGAAGCTTTCTTT. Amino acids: CASSFTRAWVNTEAFF.